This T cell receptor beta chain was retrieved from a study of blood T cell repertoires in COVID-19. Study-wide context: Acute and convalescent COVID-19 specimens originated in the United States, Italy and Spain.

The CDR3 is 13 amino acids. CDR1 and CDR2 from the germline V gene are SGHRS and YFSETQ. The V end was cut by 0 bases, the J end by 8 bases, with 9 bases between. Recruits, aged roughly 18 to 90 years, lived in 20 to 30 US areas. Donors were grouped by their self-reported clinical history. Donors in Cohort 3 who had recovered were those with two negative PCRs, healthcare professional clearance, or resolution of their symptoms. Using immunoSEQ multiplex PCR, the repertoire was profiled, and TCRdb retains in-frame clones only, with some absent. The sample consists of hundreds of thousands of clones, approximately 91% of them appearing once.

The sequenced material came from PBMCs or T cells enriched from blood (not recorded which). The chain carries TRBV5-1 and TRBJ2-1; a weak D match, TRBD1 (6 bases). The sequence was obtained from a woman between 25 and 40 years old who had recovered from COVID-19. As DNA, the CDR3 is TGCGCCAGCAGCTTGGAGGGGGTCTATGAGCAGTTCTTC. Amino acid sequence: CASSLEGVYEQFF.